This record concerns one T cell receptor beta chain sequence. As yet, its antigen is unknown. A much bigger clone sits one base away, suggesting this may be a read error. As the CDR3 is not closed by the conserved phenylalanine or tryptophan, this likely results from a read error. There are 14 residues in the CDR3. After removal of 8 bases from V and 2 bases from J, the junction contained 7 bases not matched to a gene. The germline gives CDR1 SNHLY, CDR2 FYNNEI. The data are from a study of T cells in Graves' hyperthyroidism and ophthalmopathy. Clinical symptoms, serum thyroxine, TRAb, thyroid ultrasound and orbital computed tomography informed diagnoses. TCR beta CDR3 sequences were amplified from RNA transcripts. The HTBI primer set drove a first-round RT-PCR of the TCR CDR3. TCRdb reanalysed the multiplex PCR reads using MiXCR and keeps one entry per CDR3 protein. The top ten hold 30% to 35% of the sample, which has more than 350,000 distinct CDR3 sequences, about 15% seen once.

General study points: A model of 13 V-J features distinguished ophthalmopathy from stable hyperthyroidism.

Sequenced material: blood. The J gene is TRBJ2-7, the V gene TRBV2, with 9 bases matching TRBD1. The sequence derives from a woman aged 25 to 39 with Graves' hyperthyroidism. In DNA, the CDR3 is TGTGCCAGCCACCCCGGGACAGGGACCTACGAGCAGTACCTC. This encodes CASHPGTGTYEQYL.